One and the same sample provided the 23 T cell receptor beta chains below, sequenced in a study of T cell changes during pregnancy in multiple sclerosis. Measured with immunoSEQ multiplex PCR; TCRdb has only the in-frame clones, and not every one. The sample yields some 100,000 clones, roughly nine tenths seen once. Here the sequenced sample was peripheral blood, taken in the second trimester of pregnancy. The receptor source for this set is a female donor with multiple sclerosis, enrolled in a pregnancy study.

This clone was observed once. The rearrangement joins TRBV2 to TRBJ2-7; D gene ambiguous. CDR1 and CDR2 (germline): SNHLY, FYNNEI. The germline V and J ends were trimmed by 6 bases and 4 bases, with 10 bases remaining between them. This CDR3 spans 12 amino acids. In DNA form, the CDR3 reads TGTGCCAGCAGCCAGACTGTGTACGAGCAGTACTTC. Its protein product is CASSQTVYEQYF.

This sequence joins TRBV5-1 and TRBJ1-2; 7 bases map to TRBD1. V lost 4 bases, J lost 6 bases, and 21 bases stayed unmatched. Germline V gene lookup returns CDR1 SGHRS and CDR2 YFSETQ. CDR3 length equals 18 residues. DNA for the CDR3: TGCGCCAGCAGCCTCACCCCGGACAGGCAGGGCTGGCGGAATGGCTACACCTTC. Translated, it gives CASSLTPDRQGWRNGYTF.

The chain uses TRBV27 and TRBJ1-6; TRBD1 matches at 7 bases. After removal of 6 bases from V and 8 bases from J, the junction contained 7 bases not matched to a gene. Germline lookup yields CDR1 MNHEY and CDR2 SMNVEV (reference sequence). This CDR3 region has 14 residues. The CDR3 sequence: CASSRKGAHSPLHF. Here the CDR3 DNA reads TGTGCCAGCAGCCGGAAGGGGGCACATTCACCCCTCCACTTT.

This clone was seen only once. The chain recombines TRBV6-6 with TRBJ2-1, with 10 bases aligning to TRBD2. Germline CDR1 reads MNHNY; CDR2 reads SVGAGI (reference sequence). J was trimmed by 6 bases and V by 5 bases; bases with no gene match: 7. The CDR3 spans 15 residues. CDR3 in amino acids: CASSIGTSVANEQFF. CDR3 bases: TGTGCCAGCAGTATCGGGACTAGCGTAGCCAATGAGCAGTTCTTC.

This clone was recorded once. The chain links TRBV19 to TRBJ2-4; tentative D call: TRBD1 (6 bases). The germline gives CDR1 LNHDA, CDR2 SQIVND (reference sequence). The CDR3 spans 15 residues. Trimming shortened V by 6 bases and J by 2 bases, and 14 bases separated the two germline ends. The CDR3 here is CASSAPTGSKNIQYF. The CDR3 bases are TGTGCCAGTAGCGCTCCCACAGGGTCCAAAAACATTCAGTACTTC.

The gene calls are TRBV6-1 and TRBJ2-3, with TRBD1 identical over 7 bases. CDR1 MNHNS and CDR2 SASEGT come from the germline V gene. The CDR3 runs to 13 residues. V was pared by 6 bases and J by 3 bases, with 3 bases of the junction left unmatched. The CDR3 DNA reads TGTGCCAGCAGAGGGACAGCAACAGATACGCAGTATTTT. Translated: CASRGTATDTQYF.

This clone was observed a single time. This chain uses TRBV19 with TRBJ2-7, with D possibly being TRBD1 (6 bases). Trimming removed 1 base from V and 3 bases from J, with 10 bases in between. Germline CDR1 reads LNHDA; CDR2 reads SQIVND (reference sequence). This CDR3 is 14 amino acids long. The CDR3 spells CASSIGGQYYEQYF. CDR3 DNA sequence: TGTGCCAGTAGTATAGGCGGACAGTACTACGAGCAGTACTTC. The entire variable domain, with the rest obtained from reference TRBV19 and TRBJ2-7, is as follows: DGGITQSPKYLFRKEGQNVTLSCEQNLNHDAMYWYRQDPGQGLRLIYYSQIVNDFQKGDIAEGYSVSREKKESFPLTVTSAQKNPTAFYLCASSIGGQYYEQYFGPGTRLTVT.

This clone appeared once. The chain has TRBV6-1 and TRBJ1-2, with 9 bases that match TRBD1. The CDR3 totals 14 residues. The J segment lost 4 bases and the V segment lost 6 bases, leaving 6 bases of the junction unmatched. CDR1 and CDR2 from the germline V gene are MNHNS and SASEGT. The CDR3 region is CASRRGQGIYGYTF. The CDR3 DNA follows: TGTGCCAGCAGGAGGGGACAGGGAATCTATGGCTACACCTTC.

In its sample, this clone was seen once. The chain couples TRBV6-5 to TRBJ1-2; D gene ambiguous. The CDR3 has 13 amino acids. V was trimmed by 6 bases and J by 0 bases, leaving 8 bases between them. The germline CDR1 and CDR2 sequences are MNHEY and SVGAGI. The CDR3 sequence is CASRLTANYGYTF. The CDR3 bases are TGTGCCAGCAGGCTCACAGCTAACTATGGCTACACCTTC.

The rearrangement uses TRBV28 and TRBJ2-5; TRBD2 might be the D (5 bases). Trimming left V 6 bases short and J 5 bases short, with 13 bases between. Germline V gene lookup returns CDR1 MDHEN and CDR2 SYDVKM. The CDR3 has 13 residues. CDR3 in amino acids: CASRDGGGETQYF. The CDR3 bases are TGTGCCAGCAGGGATGGAGGCGGTGAGACCCAGTACTTC.

The rearrangement joins TRBV2 to TRBJ1-1, with D unclear. The germline CDR1 and CDR2 sequences are SNHLY and FYNNEI. The CDR3 extends over 12 amino acids. The germline V and J ends were trimmed by 8 bases and 4 bases, with 11 bases remaining between them. The CDR3: CASGAFSTEAFF. The CDR3 region has the DNA TGTGCCAGCGGAGCATTTAGCACTGAAGCTTTCTTT.

The rearrangement links TRBV2 to TRBJ2-7, with 8 bases fitting TRBD2. With 11 bases clipped from V and 2 bases from J, the junction kept 26 bases outside the gene matches. In germline, CDR1 is SNHLY, CDR2 FYNNEI. CDR3 length: 19 amino acids. CDR3 residues: CAAAVWTPVSPGGPYEQYF. CDR3 nucleotides: TGTGCCGCAGCAGTTTGGACCCCGGTGAGCCCGGGGGGGCCCTACGAGCAGTACTTC. Full variable domain (missing parts from reference TRBV2 and TRBJ2-7): EPEVTQTPSHQVTQMGQEVILRCVPISNHLYFYWYRQILGQKVEFLVSFYNNEISEKSEIFDDQFSVERPDGSNFTLKIRSTKLEDSAMYFCAAAVWTPVSPGGPYEQYFGPGTRLTVT.

This clone was counted only a few times. This chain connects TRBV7-6 to TRBJ1-1; the match to TRBD1 covers 7 bases. This CDR3 is built from 16 residues. The V gene end was trimmed by 1 base and the J gene end by 6 bases; junction bases not matched to a gene: 11. In germline, CDR1 is SGHVS, CDR2 FNYEAQ. Here the CDR3 DNA reads TGTGCCAGCAGCTTAGGCTTTACAGGGGAAGGGGCTGAAGCTTTCTTT. This encodes CASSLGFTGEGAEAFF.

The V and J genes are TRBV6-5 and TRBJ2-1; D gene uncertain. The germline CDR1 and CDR2 sequences are MNHEY and SVGAGI. The V gene lost 4 bases and the J gene lost 7 bases, with 8 bases spanning the gap. This CDR3 contains 12 residues. CDR3 sequence (DNA): TGTGCCAGCAGTTCTAGACGGAATGAGCAGTTCTTC. Its translation: CASSSRRNEQFF.

DNA of the CDR3: TGCGCCAGCAGCCAAGTGATCCCGGGACTAGGTTACAATGAGCAGTTCTTC. This gives the protein CASSQVIPGLGYNEQFF. This chain joins TRBV4-1 and TRBJ2-1; 8 nucleotides agree with TRBD2. The CDR3 covers 17 residues. Germline values: CDR1 MGHRA, CDR2 YSYEKL. V trimming: 1 base; J trimming: 4 bases; junction bases outside the gene matches: 9.

The chain recombines TRBV4-1 with TRBJ2-5, with D perhaps matching TRBD1 (6 bases). Germline V CDR1 and CDR2: MGHRA, YSYEKL. Deletions cut 1 base from V and 2 bases from J, with 17 bases between. The CDR3 loop spans 17 amino acids. CDR3 residues: CASSQGDLQGLQETQYF. The CDR3 DNA reads as TGCGCCAGCAGCCAAGGGGATTTACAGGGTCTTCAAGAGACCCAGTACTTC.

The rearrangement joins TRBV6-1 to TRBJ1-1, with TRBD1 matching 9 bases. With 4 bases clipped from V and 8 bases from J, the junction kept 5 bases outside the gene matches. The CDR3 sequence is 13 residues long. Germline V gene data show CDR1 as MNHNS and CDR2 as SASEGT. In DNA form, the CDR3 reads TGTGCCAGCAGTGTCGACAGGGGGAGGGAAGCTTTCTTT. This encodes CASSVDRGREAFF.

The chain is built from TRBV15 and TRBJ2-5; 11 bases line up with TRBD2. Germline CDR1 reads LNHNV; CDR2 reads YYDKDF (reference sequence). The junction had 8 bases not matched to a gene; V was cut back by 3 bases and J by 2 bases. The CDR3 length is 17 residues. The CDR3 DNA is TGTGCCACCAGCAGGACCCTTAGCGGGGGGGGACAAGAGACCCAGTACTTC. This gives the protein CATSRTLSGGGQETQYF.

This rearrangement joins TRBV9 to TRBJ2-7; D is possibly TRBD1 (6 bases). V gave up 4 bases and J gave up 1 base, with 12 bases separating them. CDR3 size: 14 residues. Looked up from germline, CDR1 is SGDLS and CDR2 is YYNGEE. CDR3 coding DNA: TGTGCCAGCAGCCCCAGGGGTTGGTCCTACGAGCAGTACTTC. It encodes CASSPRGWSYEQYF.

This chain uses TRBV19 with TRBJ2-1, with D perhaps TRBD2 (5 bases). V gave up 4 bases and J gave up 0 bases, with 7 bases separating them. The CDR3 is made up of 14 amino acids. Germline V gene data show CDR1 as LNHDA and CDR2 as SQIVND (reference sequence). Here the CDR3 DNA reads TGTGCCAGTAGTACGGCGGGCTCCTACAATGAGCAGTTCTTC. Protein sequence: CASSTAGSYNEQFF. Supplemented by reference TRBV19 and TRBJ2-1, the full variable domain reads DGGITQSPKYLFRKEGQNVTLSCEQNLNHDAMYWYRQDPGQGLRLIYYSQIVNDFQKGDIAEGYSVSREKKESFPLTVTSAQKNPTAFYLCASSTAGSYNEQFFGPGTRLTVL.

This chain uses TRBV5-4 with TRBJ1-4; no firm D call. V was trimmed by 3 bases and J by 7 bases, leaving 13 bases between them. CDR3 length equals 14 residues. Germline values: CDR1 SGHNT, CDR2 YYREEE (reference sequence). The CDR3 here is CASSWRGNGEKLFF. In DNA form, the CDR3 reads TGTGCCAGCAGCTGGCGGGGTAACGGTGAAAAACTGTTTTTT. Supplemented by reference TRBV5-4 and TRBJ1-4, the full variable domain reads ETGVTQSPTHLIKTRGQQVTLRCSSQSGHNTVSWYQQALGQGPQFIFQYYREEENGRGNFPPRFSGLQFPNYSSELNVNALELDDSALYLCASSWRGNGEKLFFGSGTQLSVL.

V is TRBV30 and J is TRBJ1-1; the D gene is possibly TRBD1 (6 bases). Germline V CDR1 and CDR2: GTSNPN, SVGIG (reference sequence). V was clipped by 5 bases and J by 5 bases, with 9 bases between them. The CDR3 contains 11 residues. The CDR3 region is CAWGDRTEAFF. The CDR3 nucleotides read TGTGCCTGGGGCGACAGGACTGAAGCTTTCTTT. Variable domain in full (rest from reference TRBV30 and TRBJ1-1): SQTIHQWPATLVQPVGSPLSLECTVEGTSNPNLYWYRQAAGRGLQLLFYSVGIGQISSEVPQNLSASRPQDRQFILSSKKLLLSDSGFYLCAWGDRTEAFFGQGTRLTVV.

This clone was seen just once. This chain uses TRBV5-6 with TRBJ1-4, with 10 bases that match TRBD1. Trimming cost V 0 bases and J 8 bases; bases outside gene matches: 10. The CDR3 has 17 amino acids. Germline V gene lookup returns CDR1 SGHDT and CDR2 YYEEEE. The CDR3 DNA sequence: TGTGCCAGCAGCTTGGGGGACAGGGGTAGGATCGGGGAAAAACTGTTTTTT. It translates to CASSLGDRGRIGEKLFF. Full variable domain (outside the CDR3, taken from reference TRBV5-6 and TRBJ1-4): DAGVTQSPTHLIKTRGQQVTLRCSPKSGHDTVSWYQQALGQGPQFIFQYYEEEERQRGNFPDRFSGHQFPNYSSELNVNALLLGDSALYLCASSLGDRGRIGEKLFFGSGTQLSVL.